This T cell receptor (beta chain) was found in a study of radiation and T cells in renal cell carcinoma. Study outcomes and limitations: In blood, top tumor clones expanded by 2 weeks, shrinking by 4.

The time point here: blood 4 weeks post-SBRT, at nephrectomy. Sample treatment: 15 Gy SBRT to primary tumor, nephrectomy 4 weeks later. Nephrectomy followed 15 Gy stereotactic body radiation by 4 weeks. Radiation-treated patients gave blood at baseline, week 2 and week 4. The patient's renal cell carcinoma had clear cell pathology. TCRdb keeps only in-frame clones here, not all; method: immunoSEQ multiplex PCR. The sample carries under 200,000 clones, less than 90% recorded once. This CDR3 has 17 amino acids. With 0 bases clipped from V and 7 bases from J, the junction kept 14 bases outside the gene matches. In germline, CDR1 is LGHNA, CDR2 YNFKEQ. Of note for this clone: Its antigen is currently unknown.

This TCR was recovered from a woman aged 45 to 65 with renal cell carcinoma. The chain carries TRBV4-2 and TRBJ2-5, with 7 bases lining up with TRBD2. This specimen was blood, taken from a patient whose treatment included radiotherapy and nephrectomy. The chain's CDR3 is CASSQEGSGAAPGTQYF. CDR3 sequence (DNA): TGTGCCAGCAGCCAAGAGGGCAGCGGGGCGGCGCCGGGGACCCAGTACTTC.